The 18 T cell receptor beta chains presented below share a single source sample, sequenced in a study of cytomegalovirus exposure and HLA in healthy donors. Profiled with immunoSEQ multiplex PCR; TCRdb holds only in-frame clones, not every one. Here the sample spans tens of thousands of clones, roughly 96% being singletons. The sequenced sample was PBMCs. The source of these receptors is a young woman in good health and CMV-seropositive.

The chain recombines TRBV28 with TRBJ2-1, with TRBD2 matching 8 bases. Losses at the gene ends were 6 bases for V and 1 base for J; bases not matched to a gene: 2. The CDR3 spans 14 residues. From germline, CDR1 is MDHEN and CDR2 SYDVKM. CDR3 protein: CASRTSASYNEQFF. CDR3 DNA sequence: TGTGCCAGCAGGACTAGCGCTTCCTACAATGAGCAGTTCTTC.

This clone was seen a single time. CDR3 in amino acids: CASSTWRGSSYNEQFF. CDR3 sequence (DNA): TGTGCCAGTAGTACGTGGCGGGGCTCCTCCTACAATGAGCAGTTCTTC. J is TRBJ2-1 and V is TRBV19; weak D call: TRBD2 (6 bases). The CDR3 length is 16 residues. Per germline, CDR1 LNHDA and CDR2 SQIVND (reference sequence). Trimming pared 4 bases from V and 0 bases from J, leaving 13 bases between.

This chain connects TRBV5-1 to TRBJ2-7; unclear D gene. The CDR3 covers 11 residues. The V gene lost 4 bases and the J gene lost 1 base, with 3 bases spanning the gap. Germline assignment: CDR1 SGHRS and CDR2 YFSETQ. The CDR3 sequence is CASSQSYEQYF. In DNA form, the CDR3 reads TGCGCCAGCAGCCAATCCTACGAGCAGTACTTC. Drawing the rest from reference TRBV5-1 and TRBJ2-7, the complete variable domain is KAGVTQTPRYLIKTRGQQVTLSCSPISGHRSVSWYQQTPGQGLQFLFEYFSETQRNKGNFPGRFSGRQFSNSRSEMNVSTLELGDSALYLCASSQSYEQYFGPGTRLTVT.

The chain employs TRBV10-3 and TRBJ2-7, with D uncertain. Germline CDR1 ENHRY, CDR2 SYGVKD. The V gene lost 3 bases and the J gene lost 3 bases, with 3 bases spanning the gap. This CDR3 spans 11 amino acids. CDR3 bases: TGTGCCATCAGTGATATCTACGAGCAGTACTTC. Protein: CAISDIYEQYF.

The chain uses TRBV11-3 and TRBJ2-2; the match to TRBD2 covers 9 bases. CDR1 and CDR2 from the germline V gene are SGHNT and YENEEA. The CDR3 runs 14 residues. V lost 11 bases to trimming and J lost 6 bases; unmatched junction nucleotides: 10. The CDR3: CASRETSGSGELFF. DNA for the CDR3: TGTGCCTCAAGAGAGACTAGCGGCTCCGGGGAGCTGTTTTTT.

The chain combines TRBV5-5 with TRBJ2-5, with 7 bases identical to TRBD1. The germline V gene encodes CDR1 SGHKS and CDR2 YYEKEE (reference sequence). V lost 1 base and J lost 5; bases outside the gene matches: 11. CDR3 length: 16 amino acids. Here the CDR3 DNA reads TGTGCCAGCAGCTTGCGAGACAGGGTTAATTTCGAGACCCAGTACTTC. Translating it yields CASSLRDRVNFETQYF.

The genes are TRBV7-8 and TRBJ2-7, with 7 bases lining up with TRBD1. J was trimmed by 2 bases and V by 2 bases; bases with no gene match: 0. The CDR3 totals 13 residues. CDR1 is SGHVS, CDR2 FQNEAQ, per germline. The CDR3 coding sequence is TGTGCCAGCAGCTTAACAGGGGCCTACGAGCAGTACTTC. Translation: CASSLTGAYEQYF.

The CDR3 region is CASSLRRGEAFF. The CDR3, as DNA: TGTGCCAGCAGTTTACGTCGAGGAGAAGCTTTCTTT. This chain links TRBV25-1 with TRBJ1-1; D gene ambiguous. Per the germline V gene, CDR1 is MGHDK and CDR2 is SYGVNS. This CDR3 contains 12 residues. V dropped 5 bases and J dropped 8 bases, with 12 bases sitting between them. Based on the CDR3 plus reference TRBV25-1 and TRBJ1-1, the full variable domain is EADIYQTPRYLVIGTGKKITLECSQTMGHDKMYWYQQDPGMELHLIHYSYGVNSTEKGDLSSESTVSRIRTEHFPLTLESARPSHTSQYLCASSLRRGEAFFGQGTRLTVV.

J is TRBJ2-1 and V is TRBV5-4; D is possibly TRBD1 (5 bases). The CDR3 runs to 15 residues. Per the germline V gene, CDR1 is SGHNT and CDR2 is YYREEE (reference sequence). Trimming cost V 0 bases and J 6 bases, with 13 bases left between them. CDR3 bases: TGTGCCAGCAGCTTGGATACAGGCCCACCCAATGAGCAGTTCTTC. Protein: CASSLDTGPPNEQFF.

The chain uses TRBV9 and TRBJ2-5; TRBD2 agrees at 7 bases. CDR3 size: 15 residues. V was clipped by 4 bases and J by 0 bases; unmatched bases: 6. Germline V gene lookup returns CDR1 SGDLS and CDR2 YYNGEE. CDR3 sequence: CASSPWGGDQETQYF. CDR3 bases: TGTGCCAGCAGCCCTTGGGGGGGAGACCAAGAGACCCAGTACTTC.

V and J are TRBV28 and TRBJ1-6, with 8 bases fitting TRBD1. Germline CDR1 reads MDHEN; CDR2 reads SYDVKM. The CDR3 has 19 residues. Germline trimming cut 6 bases from V and 7 bases from J; bases unmatched to any gene: 20. CDR3 region: CASREAGTGAFRFNSPLHF. CDR3 nucleotides: TGTGCCAGCAGAGAAGCCGGGACAGGAGCTTTTCGATTCAATTCACCCCTCCACTTT.

The V gene is TRBV11-2, the J gene TRBJ2-3, with 8 bases that match TRBD1. CDR3 length equals 15 residues. The germline CDR1 and CDR2 sequences are SGHAT and FQNNGV. Trimming at V came to 3 bases and at J to 3 bases, leaving 5 bases not matched to a gene. Here the CDR3 reads CASSFRTGQTDTQYF. The CDR3 DNA reads as TGTGCCAGCAGCTTCCGGACAGGGCAGACAGATACGCAGTATTTT.

The chain combines TRBV10-3 with TRBJ2-2; 7 positions agree with TRBD2. CDR1 and CDR2 from the germline V gene are ENHRY and SYGVKD. The CDR3 sequence is 16 residues long. Germline trimming cut 5 bases from V and 6 bases from J; bases unmatched to any gene: 12. The CDR3 DNA is TGTGCCATCAGTCAACTAGCGATCGGGGAAGCCGGGGAGCTGTTTTTT. The encoded protein is CAISQLAIGEAGELFF.

This sequence joins TRBV29-1 and TRBJ2-3; no firm D call. From germline, CDR1 is SQVTM and CDR2 ANQGSEA. The V gene lost 5 bases and the J gene lost 5 bases, with 20 bases spanning the gap. CDR3 size: 15 residues. CDR3 in amino acids: CSVPSNPSGGDTQYF. For the CDR3, the DNA is TGCAGCGTTCCTTCAAACCCATCTGGCGGAGATACGCAGTATTTT.

The V call is TRBV5-4, the J call TRBJ2-2; D is perhaps TRBD2 (5 bases). V lost 0 bases, J lost 4 bases, and 10 bases lay in between. The CDR3 sequence is 15 residues long. Germline V gene lookup returns CDR1 SGHNT and CDR2 YYREEE (reference sequence). CDR3 nucleotide sequence: TGTGCCAGCAGCTTGGGCCCGGGGAGCACCGGGGAGCTGTTTTTT. This gives the protein CASSLGPGSTGELFF.

V is TRBV19 and J is TRBJ2-7, with 10 nucleotides matching TRBD1. Trimming cost V 2 bases and J 3 bases; bases outside gene matches: 7. This CDR3 comprises 16 residues. CDR1 and CDR2 (germline): LNHDA, SQIVND (reference sequence). The CDR3 DNA is TGTGCCAGTAGTATATCCGCCGGGACAGGGGTCTACGAGCAGTACTTC. Amino acids: CASSISAGTGVYEQYF.

The chain employs TRBV18 and TRBJ2-5, with 8 bases fitting TRBD1. Unmatched junction bases numbered 0, after V lost 3 bases and J lost 3 bases. The germline gives CDR1 KGHSH, CDR2 LQKENI. The CDR3 loop spans 13 amino acids. The CDR3 nucleotides are TGTGCCAGCTCACCGGACAGGGAAGAGACCCAGTACTTC. Its translation: CASSPDREETQYF.

This chain connects TRBV4-1 to TRBJ2-3; 8 nucleotides agree with TRBD2. The CDR3 length is 16 residues. The germline V gene has CDR1 MGHRA and CDR2 YSYEKL. V lost 0 bases and J lost 4; bases outside the gene matches: 6. CDR3 in DNA: TGCGCCAGCAGCCAAGAAGGGACTAGAGTGCCAGATACGCAGTATTTT. Translating gives CASSQEGTRVPDTQYF.